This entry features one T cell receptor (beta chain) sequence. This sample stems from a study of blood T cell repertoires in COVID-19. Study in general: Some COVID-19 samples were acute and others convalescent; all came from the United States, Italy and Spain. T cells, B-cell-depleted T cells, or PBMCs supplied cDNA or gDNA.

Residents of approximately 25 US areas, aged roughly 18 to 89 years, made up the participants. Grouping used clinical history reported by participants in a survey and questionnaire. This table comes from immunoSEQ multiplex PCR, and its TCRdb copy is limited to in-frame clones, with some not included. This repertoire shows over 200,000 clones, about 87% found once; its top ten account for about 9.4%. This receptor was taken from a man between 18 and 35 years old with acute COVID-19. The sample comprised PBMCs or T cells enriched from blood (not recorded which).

The CDR3 DNA reads as TGTGCCAGTAGGCGGGACAGGGAAGGCTACACCTTC. Protein: CASRRDREGYTF. V gene TRBV10-3 combines with J gene TRBJ1-2, with 9 bases aligning to TRBD1. In germline, CDR1 is ENHRY, CDR2 SYGVKD. V dropped 10 bases and J dropped 8; count of bases not matched to a gene: 8. This CDR3 spans 12 amino acids.